The rows below give T cell receptor beta chains drawn from one sample of a study of T cells in Graves' hyperthyroidism and ophthalmopathy. TCRdb fed the multiplex PCR reads into MiXCR, producing one record per CDR3 protein. Among under 350,000 distinct CDR3 sequences listed, roughly 13% were seen once. The sequenced material came from blood. These receptors were taken from a woman aged 40 to 49 with Graves' ophthalmopathy. The CDR3 runs from the conserved cysteine through the conserved F or W. D genes are given only for firm matches. Rows may omit the clone size; those that give it use once, few, many or a size class.

clone size	V gene	CDR3 length	J gene	D gene	CDR3 DNA	CDR3 protein
few	TRBV7-8	14	TRBJ1-1	.	TGTGCCAGCAGCCTCGGGGCAGGGAACCCTGAAGCTTTCTTT	CASSLGAGNPEAFF
many	TRBV19	12	TRBJ1-5	.	TGTGCCAGTAGTTCGGATTGGGGGCCCCAGCATTTT	CASSSDWGPQHF
.	TRBV10-3	15	TRBJ2-5	.	TGTGCCATCAGTGAAGGCGGGTCCGGGTCGGAGACCCAGTACTTC	CAISEGGSGSETQYF
few	TRBV3-1	14	TRBJ2-2	.	TGTGCCAGCAGCCAAGATCCGGCCACCGGGGAGCTGTTTTTT	CASSQDPATGELFF
many	TRBV28	12	TRBJ1-1	.	TGTGCCAGCAGTCAGAGGTTGCCTGAAGCTTTCTTT	CASSQRLPEAFF
few	TRBV14	17	TRBJ1-1	.	TGTGCCAGCAGCCAGGTCGCCGGGACCCTAAGTGGTACTGAAGCTTTCTTT	CASSQVAGTLSGTEAFF
many	TRBV28	16	TRBJ2-7	TRBD1	TGTGCCAGCAGGCCACATAGACAGGGGGCCCACTACGAGCAGTACTTC	CASRPHRQGAHYEQYF
many	TRBV28	11	TRBJ1-1	.	TGTGCCAGCATCGTAAACACTGAAGCTTTCTTT	CASIVNTEAFF
.	TRBV15	15	TRBJ2-2	.	TGTGCCACCAGCAGAGATAAGGGTCGGGGCGGGGAGCTGTTTTTT	CATSRDKGRGGELFF
few	TRBV20-1	12	TRBJ1-4	.	TGCAGTGCTAGGGAACGGAATGAAAAACTGTTTTTT	CSARERNEKLFF
few	TRBV18	15	TRBJ2-1	TRBD1	TGTGCCAGCTCACCACCGACAGGGGGTCTCGGTGAGCAGTTCTTC	CASSPPTGGLGEQFF
many	TRBV5-6	15	TRBJ1-1	TRBD1	TGTGCCAGCAGCTCTGACAGGGAAGGGCGGACTGAAGCTTTCTTT	CASSSDREGRTEAFF
.	TRBV7-8	19	TRBJ1-5	.	TGTGCCAGCAGCTTAGAGACCATTCGGCTCCAGGGGAGAAATCAGCCCCAGCATTTT	CASSLETIRLQGRNQPQHF
few	TRBV19	15	TRBJ1-1	.	TGTGCCAGTAGTAGGGGAAATAGCGGGAGTACTGAAGCTTTCTTT	CASSRGNSGSTEAFF
many	TRBV7-2	17	TRBJ2-1	.	TGTGCCAGCAGGTTGATTCGGGCCGCGGCAACCTACAATGAGCAGTTCTTC	CASRLIRAAATYNEQFF
many	TRBV7-9	15	TRBJ2-6	.	TGTGCCAGCAGCCCAGCGGGTGCTGGGGCCAACGTCCTGACTTTC	CASSPAGAGANVLTF
many	TRBV5-5	15	TRBJ1-1	TRBD1	TGTGCCAGCAGCACGAAGGGACAGCCGAACACTGAAGCTTTCTTT	CASSTKGQPNTEAFF
few	TRBV5-5	15	TRBJ2-1	TRBD2	TGTGCCAGCAGCATCCGGACTAGCGGAAACAATGAGCAGTTCTTC	CASSIRTSGNNEQFF
many	TRBV28	11	TRBJ1-5	.	TGTGCCAGCAGTCCCTGGGGGCCCCAGCATTTT	CASSPWGPQHF
many	TRBV12-3/TRBV12-4	15	TRBJ1-5	.	TGTGCCAGCAAAAAAGGCGCAGGGACGATCCAGCCCCAGCATTTT	CASKKGAGTIQPQHF
.	TRBV7-2	15	TRBJ1-5	TRBD1	TGTGCCAGCAGCTTTTTGGACAGGTCAAATCAGCCCCAGCATTTT	CASSFLDRSNQPQHF
.	TRBV6-1	13	TRBJ2-7	.	TGTGCCAGCTTAGGGCTGCGTTTCGGCGAGCAGTACTTC	CASLGLRFGEQYF
many	TRBV7-9	14	TRBJ2-1	TRBD2	TGTGCCAGCAGGATAGCGGGGGGCTCCGATGAGCAGTTCTTC	CASRIAGGSDEQFF
many	TRBV18	14	TRBJ1-5	.	TGTGCCAGCTCCCCTCCCGGGAGCAATCAGCCCCAGCATTTT	CASSPPGSNQPQHF
many	TRBV29-1	13	TRBJ1-1	TRBD1	TGCAGCGCTGACAGGGCCCTAAACACTGAAGCTTTCTTT	CSADRALNTEAFF
many	TRBV6-1	13	TRBJ1-3	TRBD1	TGTGCCACCCACGGACAGGGCGTGAACACCATATATTTT	CATHGQGVNTIYF
few	TRBV12-3/TRBV12-4	15	TRBJ1-3	.	TGTGCCAGCAGTCCCCACACAGGGACTGGAAACACCATATATTTT	CASSPHTGTGNTIYF
many	TRBV2	15	TRBJ1-6	.	TGTGCCAGCACTAGGACGGATCCCTATAATTCACCCCTCCACTTT	CASTRTDPYNSPLHF
few	TRBV7-2	15	TRBJ2-5	.	TGTGCCAGCAGCTTAGATGGGACTCACCAAGAGACCCAGTACTTC	CASSLDGTHQETQYF
many	TRBV7-2	16	TRBJ2-3	.	TGTGCCAGCAGCTTAGAAGGGGCTAGCGGCACAGATACGCAGTATTTT	CASSLEGASGTDTQYF
.	TRBV7-2	15	TRBJ2-5	TRBD2	TGTGCCAGCAGCTTAGGGGCACTAGCGGAAGAGACCCAGTACTTC	CASSLGALAEETQYF
many	TRBV7-8	16	TRBJ2-2	.	TGTGCCAGCAGCGGGGGCGGGCCCCTGAACACCGGGGAGCTGTTTTTT	CASSGGGPLNTGELFF
many	TRBV27	15	TRBJ1-1	.	TGTGTGTCATCAAGGGGACAAACAATGAACACTGAAGCTTTCTTT	CVSSRGQTMNTEAFF
.	TRBV11-2	16	TRBJ2-7	TRBD1	TGTGCCAGCAGCCTATCCTCCGGGACAGGGGCCTACGAGCAGTACTTC	CASSLSSGTGAYEQYF
.	TRBV5-1	15	TRBJ1-4	.	TGCGCCAGCAGCTTGGGCAGGCGCCCCAATGAAAAACTGTTTTTT	CASSLGRRPNEKLFF
many	TRBV11-2	13	TRBJ2-5	.	TGTGCCAGCAGCACTAGCCAGGTTGAGACCCAGTACTTC	CASSTSQVETQYF
few	TRBV9	12	TRBJ2-1	.	TGTGCCAGCAGCGTAGATCGGAATGAGCAGTTCTTC	CASSVDRNEQFF
.	TRBV19	16	TRBJ2-1	TRBD1	TGTGCCAGTAGTACCCAGGGGGCGCGTCCCTACAATGAGCAGTTCTTC	CASSTQGARPYNEQFF
many	TRBV20-1	13	TRBJ2-1	TRBD2	TGCAGTGCCCCGGGACCGGGACTAGCTGGGGAGTTCTTC	CSAPGPGLAGEFF
many	TRBV20-1	14	TRBJ2-7	.	TGCAGTGCTGACCCAGGGGACCACAACTACGAGCAGTACTTC	CSADPGDHNYEQYF
few	TRBV5-4	16	TRBJ1-2	TRBD1	TGTGCCAGCAGCTTGGAACAGGGGATTCCCTACTATGGCTACACCTTC	CASSLEQGIPYYGYTF
many	TRBV25-1	16	TRBJ1-5	TRBD1	TGTGCCAGCAGTGAATGGGACAGGGGAGGGAATCAGCCCCAGCATTTT	CASSEWDRGGNQPQHF
many	TRBV12-3/TRBV12-4	14	TRBJ2-3	.	TGTGCCAGCAGGCGCCAGCTTAGCACAGATACGCAGTATTTT	CASRRQLSTDTQYF
.	TRBV7-8	17	TRBJ1-6	.	TGTGCCAGCAGCCAGGGGTCAATTCCAGTTTTTAATTCACCCCTCCACTTT	CASSQGSIPVFNSPLHF
many	TRBV28	16	TRBJ1-1	TRBD1	TGTGCCAGCAGCAAAAGGGGGCGACCAATGAACACTGAAGCTTTCTTT	CASSKRGRPMNTEAFF
many	TRBV3-1	15	TRBJ2-3	TRBD2	TGTGCCAGCAGCCAAGGGCGGGAGGGCACAGATACGCAGTATTTT	CASSQGREGTDTQYF
many	TRBV3-1	14	TRBJ1-2	.	TGTGCCAGCAGCCAAGGAGAAAGTAACTATGGCTACACCTTC	CASSQGESNYGYTF
many	TRBV20-1	15	TRBJ2-1	TRBD2	TGCAGTGCTAGAGTAACTAGCGGGAGGGCGAATGAGCAGTTCTTC	CSARVTSGRANEQFF
many	TRBV7-9	14	TRBJ2-1	TRBD2	TGTGCCAGCAGCTTCCCTAGCGGGAACTCTGAGCAGTTCTTC	CASSFPSGNSEQFF
.	TRBV6-1	17	TRBJ2-1	TRBD2	TGTGCCAGCAGTGGAGATAGCGGGAGGGCCCCTCTCAATGAGCAGTTCTTC	CASSGDSGRAPLNEQFF
many	TRBV12-3/TRBV12-4	15	TRBJ2-7	.	TGTGCCAGCAGTTTCTGGGGCCAAAGCTCCTACGAGCAGTACTTC	CASSFWGQSSYEQYF
many	TRBV6-1	15	TRBJ2-3	.	TGTGCCAGCAGTGAAGCTGGGGGTCACACAGATACGCAGTATTTT	CASSEAGGHTDTQYF
.	TRBV7-9	17	TRBJ2-3	TRBD2	TGTGCCAGCAGTTCCCCCGGGACTAGCGGGGGCACAGATACGCAGTATTTT	CASSSPGTSGGTDTQYF
many	TRBV9	14	TRBJ2-7	.	TGTGCCAGCAGCGTGGGGATTGGGGGGTACGAGCAGTACTTC	CASSVGIGGYEQYF